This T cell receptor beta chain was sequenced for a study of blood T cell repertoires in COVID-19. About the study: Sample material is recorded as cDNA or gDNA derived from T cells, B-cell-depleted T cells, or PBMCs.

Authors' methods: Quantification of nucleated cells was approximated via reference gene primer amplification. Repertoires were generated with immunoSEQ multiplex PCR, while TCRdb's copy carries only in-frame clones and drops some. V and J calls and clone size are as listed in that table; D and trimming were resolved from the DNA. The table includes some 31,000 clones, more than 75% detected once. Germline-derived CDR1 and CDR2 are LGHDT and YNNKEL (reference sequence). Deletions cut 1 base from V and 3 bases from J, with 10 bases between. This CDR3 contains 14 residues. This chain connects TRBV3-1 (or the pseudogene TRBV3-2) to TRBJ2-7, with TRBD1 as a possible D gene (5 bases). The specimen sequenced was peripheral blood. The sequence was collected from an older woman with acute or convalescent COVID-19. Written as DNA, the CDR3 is TGTGCCAGCAGCCAAGGGACACCCGTCTACGAGCAGTACTTC. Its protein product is CASSQGTPVYEQYF.